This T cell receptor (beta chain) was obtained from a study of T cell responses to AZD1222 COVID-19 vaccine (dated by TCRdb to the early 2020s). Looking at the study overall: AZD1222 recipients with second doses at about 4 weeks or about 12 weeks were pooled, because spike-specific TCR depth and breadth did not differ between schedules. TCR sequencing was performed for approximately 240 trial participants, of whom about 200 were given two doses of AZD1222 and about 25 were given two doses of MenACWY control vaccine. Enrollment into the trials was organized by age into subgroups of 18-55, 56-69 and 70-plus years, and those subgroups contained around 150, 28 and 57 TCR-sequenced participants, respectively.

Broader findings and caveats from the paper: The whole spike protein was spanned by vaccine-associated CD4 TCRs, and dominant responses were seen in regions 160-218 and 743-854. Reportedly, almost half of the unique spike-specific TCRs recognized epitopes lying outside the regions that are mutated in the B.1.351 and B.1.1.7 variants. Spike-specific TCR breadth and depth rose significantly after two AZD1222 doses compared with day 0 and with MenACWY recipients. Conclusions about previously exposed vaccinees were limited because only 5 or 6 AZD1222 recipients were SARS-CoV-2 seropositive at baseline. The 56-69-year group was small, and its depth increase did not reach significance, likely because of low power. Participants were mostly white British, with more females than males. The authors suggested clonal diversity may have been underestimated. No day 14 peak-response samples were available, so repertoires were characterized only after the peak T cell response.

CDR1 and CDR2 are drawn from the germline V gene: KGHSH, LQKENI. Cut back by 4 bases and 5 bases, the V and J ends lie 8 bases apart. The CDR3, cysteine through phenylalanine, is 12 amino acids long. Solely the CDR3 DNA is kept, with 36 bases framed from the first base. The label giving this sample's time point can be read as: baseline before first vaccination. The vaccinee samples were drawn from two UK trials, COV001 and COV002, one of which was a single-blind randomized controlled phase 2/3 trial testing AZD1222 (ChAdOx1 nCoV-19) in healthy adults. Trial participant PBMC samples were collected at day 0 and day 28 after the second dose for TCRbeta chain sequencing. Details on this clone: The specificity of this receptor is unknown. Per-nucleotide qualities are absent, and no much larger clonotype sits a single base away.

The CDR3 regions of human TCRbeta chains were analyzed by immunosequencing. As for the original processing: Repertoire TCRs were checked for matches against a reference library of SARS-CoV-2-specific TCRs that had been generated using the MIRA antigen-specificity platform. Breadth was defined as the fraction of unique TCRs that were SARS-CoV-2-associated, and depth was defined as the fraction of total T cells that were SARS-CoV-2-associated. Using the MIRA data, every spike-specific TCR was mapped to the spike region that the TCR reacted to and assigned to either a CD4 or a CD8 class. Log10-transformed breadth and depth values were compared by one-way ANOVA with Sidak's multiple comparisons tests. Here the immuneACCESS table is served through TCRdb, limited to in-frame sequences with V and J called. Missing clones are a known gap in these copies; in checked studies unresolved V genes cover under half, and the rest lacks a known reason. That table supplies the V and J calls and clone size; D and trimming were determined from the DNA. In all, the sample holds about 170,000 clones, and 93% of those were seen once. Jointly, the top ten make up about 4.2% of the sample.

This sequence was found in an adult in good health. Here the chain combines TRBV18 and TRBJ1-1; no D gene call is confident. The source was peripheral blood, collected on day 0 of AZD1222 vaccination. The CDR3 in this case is CASSLARTEAFF. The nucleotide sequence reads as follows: TGTGCCAGCTCACTAGCGAGGACTGAAGCTTTCTTT.